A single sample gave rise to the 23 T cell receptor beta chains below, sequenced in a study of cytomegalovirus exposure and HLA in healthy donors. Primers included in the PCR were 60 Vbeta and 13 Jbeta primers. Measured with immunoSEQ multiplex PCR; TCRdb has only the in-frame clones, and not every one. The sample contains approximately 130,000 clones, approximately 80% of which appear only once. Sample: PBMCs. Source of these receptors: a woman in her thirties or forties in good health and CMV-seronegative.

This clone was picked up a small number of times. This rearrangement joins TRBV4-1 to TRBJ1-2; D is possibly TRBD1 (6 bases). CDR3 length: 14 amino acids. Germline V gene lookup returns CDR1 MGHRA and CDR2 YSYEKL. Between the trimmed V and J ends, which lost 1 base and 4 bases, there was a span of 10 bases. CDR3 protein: CASSQAAQGYGYTF. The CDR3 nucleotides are TGCGCCAGCAGCCAAGCGGCACAGGGCTATGGCTACACCTTC.

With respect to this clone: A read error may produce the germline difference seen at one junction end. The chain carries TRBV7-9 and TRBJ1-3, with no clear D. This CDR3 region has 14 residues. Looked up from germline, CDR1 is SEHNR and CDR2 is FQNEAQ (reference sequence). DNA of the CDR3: TGTTCCAGCAGCTCTTCGACGGTCGGGGACACCATATATTTT. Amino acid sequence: CSSSSSTVGDTIYF.

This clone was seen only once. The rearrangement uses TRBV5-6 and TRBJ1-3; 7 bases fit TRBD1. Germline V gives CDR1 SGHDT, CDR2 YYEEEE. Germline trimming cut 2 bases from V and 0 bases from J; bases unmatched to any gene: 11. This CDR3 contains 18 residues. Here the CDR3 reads CASSFSGDRRSSGNTIYF. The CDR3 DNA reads TGTGCCAGCAGCTTTTCAGGGGACAGAAGATCCTCTGGAAACACCATATATTTT. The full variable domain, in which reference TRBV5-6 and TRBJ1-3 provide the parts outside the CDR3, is DAGVTQSPTHLIKTRGQQVTLRCSPKSGHDTVSWYQQALGQGPQFIFQYYEEEERQRGNFPDRFSGHQFPNYSSELNVNALLLGDSALYLCASSFSGDRRSSGNTIYFGEGSWLTVV.

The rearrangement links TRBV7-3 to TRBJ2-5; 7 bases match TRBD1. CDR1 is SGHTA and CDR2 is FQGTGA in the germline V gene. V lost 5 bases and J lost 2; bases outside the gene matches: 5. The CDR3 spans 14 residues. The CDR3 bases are TGTGCCAGCAGCACCACAGGGGCTCAAGAGACCCAGTACTTC. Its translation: CASSTTGAQETQYF.

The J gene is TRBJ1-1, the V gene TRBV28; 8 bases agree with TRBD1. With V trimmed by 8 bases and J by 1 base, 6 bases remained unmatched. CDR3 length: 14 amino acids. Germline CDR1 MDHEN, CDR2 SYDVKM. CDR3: CASGIDRGNTEAFF. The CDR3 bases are TGTGCCAGCGGGATCGACAGGGGGAACACTGAAGCTTTCTTT. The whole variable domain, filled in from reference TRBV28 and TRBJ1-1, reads DVKVTQSSRYLVKRTGEKVFLECVQDMDHENMFWYRQDPGLGLRLIYFSYDVKMKEKGDIPEGYSVSREKKERFSLILESASTNQTSMYLCASGIDRGNTEAFFGQGTRLTVV.

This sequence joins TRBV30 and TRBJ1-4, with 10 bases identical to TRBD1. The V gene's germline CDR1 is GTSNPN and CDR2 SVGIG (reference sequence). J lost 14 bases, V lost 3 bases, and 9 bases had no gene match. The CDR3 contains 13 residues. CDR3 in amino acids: CAWSLRDRGWLFF. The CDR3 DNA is TGTGCCTGGAGCCTCCGGGACAGGGGATGGCTGTTTTTT.

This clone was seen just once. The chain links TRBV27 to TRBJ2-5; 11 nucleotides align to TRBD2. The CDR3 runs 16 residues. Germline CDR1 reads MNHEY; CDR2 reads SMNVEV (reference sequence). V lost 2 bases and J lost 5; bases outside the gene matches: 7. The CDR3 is CASSLGTSGSIETQYF. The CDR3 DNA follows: TGTGCCAGCAGTTTAGGCACTAGCGGGAGTATCGAGACCCAGTACTTC.

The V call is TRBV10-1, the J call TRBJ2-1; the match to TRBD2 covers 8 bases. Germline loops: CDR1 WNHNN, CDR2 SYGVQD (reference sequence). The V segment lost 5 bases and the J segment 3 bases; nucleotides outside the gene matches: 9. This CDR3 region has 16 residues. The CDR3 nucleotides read TGCGCCAGCAGTAGGTCCCCGACTAGCGACTACAATGAGCAGTTCTTC. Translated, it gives CASSRSPTSDYNEQFF.

The CDR3 nucleotides are TGTGCCAGCAGCGACCGGGACAGCACCTACGAGCAGTACTTC. It codes for CASSDRDSTYEQYF. This sequence joins TRBV21-1 and TRBJ2-7; whether TRBD1, the table's D call, matches the DNA was not checked. TRBV21-1 is a recognized pseudogene. The CDR3 is 14 residues long.

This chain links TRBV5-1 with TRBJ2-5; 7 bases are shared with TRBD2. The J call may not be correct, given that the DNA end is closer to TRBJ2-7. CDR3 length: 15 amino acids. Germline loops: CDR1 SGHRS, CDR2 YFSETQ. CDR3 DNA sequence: TGCGCCAGCAGCTTGGCCGGACCTAGCGGCTACGAGCAGTACTTC. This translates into CASSLAGPSGYEQYF.

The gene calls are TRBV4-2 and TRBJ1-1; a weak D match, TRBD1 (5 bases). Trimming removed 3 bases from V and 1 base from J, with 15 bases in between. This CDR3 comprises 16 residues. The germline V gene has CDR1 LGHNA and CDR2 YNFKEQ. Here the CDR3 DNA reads TGTGCCAGCAGCCATGGGGGGGAAAGATCGAACACTGAAGCTTTCTTT. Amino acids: CASSHGGERSNTEAFF.

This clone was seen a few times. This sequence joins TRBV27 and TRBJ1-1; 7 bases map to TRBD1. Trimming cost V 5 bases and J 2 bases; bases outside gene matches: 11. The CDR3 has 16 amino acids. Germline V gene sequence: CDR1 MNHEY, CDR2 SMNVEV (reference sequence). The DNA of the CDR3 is TGTGCCAGCAGTGGCATAGAGACAGGGAAAAACACTGAAGCTTTCTTT. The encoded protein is CASSGIETGKNTEAFF.

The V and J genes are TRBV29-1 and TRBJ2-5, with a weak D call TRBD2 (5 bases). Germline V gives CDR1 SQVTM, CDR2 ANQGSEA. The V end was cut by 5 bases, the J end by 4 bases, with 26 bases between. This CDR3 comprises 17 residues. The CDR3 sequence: CSVPQGYSPSFGETQYF. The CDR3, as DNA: TGCAGCGTTCCGCAAGGTTACTCCCCTAGCTTCGGAGAGACCCAGTACTTC.

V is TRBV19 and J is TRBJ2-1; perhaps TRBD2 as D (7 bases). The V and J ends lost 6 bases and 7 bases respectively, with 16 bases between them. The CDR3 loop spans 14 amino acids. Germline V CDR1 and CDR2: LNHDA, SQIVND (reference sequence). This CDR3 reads CASRPGGAENEQFF. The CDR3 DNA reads TGTGCCAGTAGACCGGGGGGCGCGGAGAATGAGCAGTTCTTC.

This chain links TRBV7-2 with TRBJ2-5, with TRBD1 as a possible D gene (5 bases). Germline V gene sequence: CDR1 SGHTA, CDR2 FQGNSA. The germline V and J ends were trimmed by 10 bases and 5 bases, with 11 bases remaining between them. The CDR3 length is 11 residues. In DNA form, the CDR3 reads TGTGCCATAGGGAAGGGGGAGACCCAGTACTTC. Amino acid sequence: CAIGKGETQYF.

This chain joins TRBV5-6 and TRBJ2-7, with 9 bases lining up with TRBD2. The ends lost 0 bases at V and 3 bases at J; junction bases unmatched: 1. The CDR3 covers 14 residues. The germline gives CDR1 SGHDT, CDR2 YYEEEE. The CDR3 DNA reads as TGTGCCAGCAGCTTGGCTAGCGGGATCTACGAGCAGTACTTC. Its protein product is CASSLASGIYEQYF.

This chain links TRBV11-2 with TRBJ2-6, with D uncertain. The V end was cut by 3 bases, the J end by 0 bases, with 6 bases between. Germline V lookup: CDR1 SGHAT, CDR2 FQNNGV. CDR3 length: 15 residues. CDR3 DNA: TGTGCCAGCAGCTTCTCAGACTCTGGGGCCAACGTCCTGACTTTC. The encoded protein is CASSFSDSGANVLTF.

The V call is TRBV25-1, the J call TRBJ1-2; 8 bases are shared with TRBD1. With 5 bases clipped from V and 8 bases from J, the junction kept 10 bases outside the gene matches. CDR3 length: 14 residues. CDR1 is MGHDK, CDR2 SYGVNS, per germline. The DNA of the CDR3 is TGTGCCAGCAGTTCGAGGGACAGGCACATGGGCTACACCTTC. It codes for CASSSRDRHMGYTF.

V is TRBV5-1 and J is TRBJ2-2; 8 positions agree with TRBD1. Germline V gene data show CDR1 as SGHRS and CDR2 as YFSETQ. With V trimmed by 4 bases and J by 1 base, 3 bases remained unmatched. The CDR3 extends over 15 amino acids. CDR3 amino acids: CASSPGTGNTGELFF. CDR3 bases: TGCGCCAGCAGCCCCGGGACAGGGAACACCGGGGAGCTGTTTTTT. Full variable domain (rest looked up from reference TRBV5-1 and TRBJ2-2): KAGVTQTPRYLIKTRGQQVTLSCSPISGHRSVSWYQQTPGQGLQFLFEYFSETQRNKGNFPGRFSGRQFSNSRSEMNVSTLELGDSALYLCASSPGTGNTGELFFGEGSRLTVL.

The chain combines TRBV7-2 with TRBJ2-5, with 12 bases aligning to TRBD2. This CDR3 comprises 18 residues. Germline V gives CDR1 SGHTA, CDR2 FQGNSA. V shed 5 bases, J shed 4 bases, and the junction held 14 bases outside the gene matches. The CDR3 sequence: CASSPGELAGGEGETQYF. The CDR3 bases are TGTGCCAGCAGCCCTGGGGAACTAGCGGGGGGCGAGGGAGAGACCCAGTACTTC.

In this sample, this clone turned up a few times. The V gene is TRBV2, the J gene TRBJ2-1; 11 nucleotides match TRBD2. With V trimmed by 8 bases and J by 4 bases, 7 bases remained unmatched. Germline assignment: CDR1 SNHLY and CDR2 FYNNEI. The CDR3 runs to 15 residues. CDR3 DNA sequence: TGTGCCAGCCCCCGTCTAGCGGGGGGATACAATGAGCAGTTCTTC. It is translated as CASPRLAGGYNEQFF.

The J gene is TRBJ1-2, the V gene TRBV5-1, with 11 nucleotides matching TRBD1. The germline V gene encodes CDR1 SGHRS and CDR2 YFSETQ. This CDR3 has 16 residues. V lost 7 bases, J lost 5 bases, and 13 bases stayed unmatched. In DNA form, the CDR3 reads TGCGCCAGCGGCTATAACGGACAGGGGGCGCTGTATGGCTACACCTTC. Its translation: CASGYNGQGALYGYTF.

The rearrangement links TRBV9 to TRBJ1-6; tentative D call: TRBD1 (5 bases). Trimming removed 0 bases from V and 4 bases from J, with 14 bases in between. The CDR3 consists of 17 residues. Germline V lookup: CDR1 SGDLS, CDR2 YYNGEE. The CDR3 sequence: CASSVERGLGYNSPLHF. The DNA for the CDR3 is TGTGCCAGCAGCGTAGAAAGGGGCCTAGGATATAATTCACCCCTCCACTTT.